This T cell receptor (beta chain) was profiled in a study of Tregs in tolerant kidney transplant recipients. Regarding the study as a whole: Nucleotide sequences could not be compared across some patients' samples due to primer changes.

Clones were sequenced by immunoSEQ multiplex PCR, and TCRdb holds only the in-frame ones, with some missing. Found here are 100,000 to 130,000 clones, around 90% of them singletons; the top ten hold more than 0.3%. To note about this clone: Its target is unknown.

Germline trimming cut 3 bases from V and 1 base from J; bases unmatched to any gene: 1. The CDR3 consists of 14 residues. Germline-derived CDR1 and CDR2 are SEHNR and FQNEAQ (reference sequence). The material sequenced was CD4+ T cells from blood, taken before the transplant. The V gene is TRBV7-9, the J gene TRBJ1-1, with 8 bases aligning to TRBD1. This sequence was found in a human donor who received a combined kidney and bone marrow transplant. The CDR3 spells CASSFQGANTEAFF. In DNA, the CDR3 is TGTGCCAGCAGCTTTCAGGGGGCGAACACTGAAGCTTTCTTT.